The present T cell receptor beta chain was sequenced within a study of radiation and T cells in renal cell carcinoma. In germline, CDR1 is SGHTS, CDR2 YDEGEE. This CDR3 is 13 amino acids long. Between the trimmed V and J ends, which lost 1 base and 14 bases, there was a span of 17 bases. Time point of the sample: blood 2 weeks post-SBRT. As to treatment: 15 Gy SBRT to primary tumor, nephrectomy 4 weeks later. The tumor was a clear cell renal cell carcinoma. Sequenced by immunoSEQ multiplex PCR; TCRdb stores in-frame clones only, minus some. The sample contains 100,000 to 150,000 clones, around 81% of which appear only once.

The sample consisted of blood, taken from a patient whose treatment included radiotherapy and nephrectomy. This chain joins TRBV5-8 and TRBJ2-3; the D call may be TRBD1 or TRBD2 (5 bases each). The sequence was obtained from a man in his fifties or sixties with renal cell carcinoma. CDR3 protein: CASSLKRGGTRYF. CDR3 in DNA: TGTGCCAGCAGCTTGAAGAGGGGTGGCACACGGTATTTT.